A selection of T cell receptor beta chains follows, all from one sample in a study of shared clonotypes between healthy human individuals. Profiled with immunoSEQ multiplex PCR; TCRdb holds only in-frame clones, not every one. This table holds hundreds of thousands of clones, around 78% found once. Sequenced: memory CD4+ T cells sorted from blood. Every receptor here comes from a woman aged 25-40 years in good health. Each CDR3 is given with its conserved first and last residue. Each record gives: D gene, V gene, clone size, J gene, CDR3 DNA, CDR3 protein. The D gene is left open where the match is weak. Rows may omit the clone size; those that give it use once, few, many or a size class.

d_gene: TRBD1
v_gene: TRBV11-2
abundance: NA
j_gene: TRBJ2-2
CDR3nt: TGTGCCAGCAGAGAACAGGGGTGGCCCGGGGAGCTGTTTTTT
CDR3aa: CASREQGWPGELFF

d_gene: TRBD1
v_gene: TRBV28
abundance: NA
j_gene: TRBJ1-2
CDR3nt: TGTGCCAGCAGAGAGACAGGGGGGGACTATGGCTACACCTTC
CDR3aa: CASRETGGDYGYTF

d_gene: NA
v_gene: TRBV5-1
abundance: NA
j_gene: TRBJ1-3
CDR3nt: TGCGCCAGCAGCGGCGGGAACTCTGGAAACACCATATATTTT
CDR3aa: CASSGGNSGNTIYF

d_gene: NA
v_gene: TRBV30
abundance: NA
j_gene: TRBJ1-3
CDR3nt: TGTGCCTGGAGCCGCGGAGAAAACACCATATATTTT
CDR3aa: CAWSRGENTIYF

d_gene: NA
v_gene: TRBV5-4
abundance: many
j_gene: TRBJ1-1
CDR3nt: TGTGCCAGCAGCTTAGACAGGATGAACACTGAAGCTTTCTTT
CDR3aa: CASSLDRMNTEAFF

d_gene: NA
v_gene: TRBV29-1
abundance: NA
j_gene: TRBJ1-2
CDR3nt: TGCAGCGTTGTCCCCAGTCCCTTCGGGATTTTGTCGGGCTACACCTTC
CDR3aa: CSVVPSPFGILSGYTF

d_gene: TRBD1
v_gene: TRBV18
abundance: NA
j_gene: TRBJ1-1
CDR3nt: TGTGCCAGCTCACCACTCGACAGGGGCACTGAAGCTTTCTTT
CDR3aa: CASSPLDRGTEAFF

d_gene: NA
v_gene: TRBV19
abundance: NA
j_gene: TRBJ1-2
CDR3nt: TGTGGGACTTCTCGGTTTGACTATGGCTACACCTTC
CDR3aa: CGTSRFDYGYTF

d_gene: TRBD2
v_gene: TRBV5-5
abundance: once
j_gene: TRBJ2-1
CDR3nt: TGTGCCAGCAGCAGCGGGAGCTCCTACAATGAGCAGTTCTTC
CDR3aa: CASSSGSSYNEQFF

d_gene: NA
v_gene: TRBV28
abundance: few
j_gene: TRBJ1-5
CDR3nt: TGTGCCAGCAGTTTATCCCATAGTGGCAATCAGCCCCAGCATTTT
CDR3aa: CASSLSHSGNQPQHF

d_gene: NA
v_gene: TRBV14
abundance: NA
j_gene: TRBJ2-6
CDR3nt: TGTGCCAGCAGGGACCCGACCTCCGGGGGCGATGTCTCTGGGGCCAACGTCCTGACTTTC
CDR3aa: CASRDPTSGGDVSGANVLTF

d_gene: TRBD1
v_gene: TRBV6-5
abundance: NA
j_gene: TRBJ1-1
CDR3nt: TGTGCCAGCAGTTACGTTCAGGGGGGAGCTGACACTGAAGCTTTCTTT
CDR3aa: CASSYVQGGADTEAFF

d_gene: NA
v_gene: TRBV19
abundance: NA
j_gene: TRBJ1-1
CDR3nt: TGTGCCAGTGGAAGGGTGGCGAACACTGAAGCTTTCTTT
CDR3aa: CASGRVANTEAFF

d_gene: TRBD1
v_gene: TRBV7-9
abundance: NA
j_gene: TRBJ1-3
CDR3nt: TGTGCCAGCAGCCTTCAACAGGGGGGCACTTGGGGCACCATATATTTT
CDR3aa: CASSLQQGGTWGTIYF

d_gene: NA
v_gene: TRBV6-5
abundance: NA
j_gene: TRBJ2-1
CDR3nt: TGTGCCAGCAGTTACTCTGGGGTTAGTCCCCACAATGAGCAGTTCTTC
CDR3aa: CASSYSGVSPHNEQFF

d_gene: NA
v_gene: TRBV7-7
abundance: NA
j_gene: TRBJ2-7
CDR3nt: TGTGCCAGCAGCCCTCGTACAGGTTCGAACTACGAGCAGTACTTC
CDR3aa: CASSPRTGSNYEQYF

d_gene: NA
v_gene: TRBV2
abundance: once
j_gene: TRBJ2-1
CDR3nt: TGTGCCAGCAGTGAACGGGGCAGAACCTCCTACAATGAGCAGTTCTTC
CDR3aa: CASSERGRTSYNEQFF

d_gene: NA
v_gene: TRBV27
abundance: NA
j_gene: TRBJ2-7
CDR3nt: TGTGCCAGCAGTTTAGGCCAGGCCTCAGACGAGCAGTACTTC
CDR3aa: CASSLGQASDEQYF

d_gene: TRBD1
v_gene: TRBV4-1
abundance: NA
j_gene: TRBJ1-1
CDR3nt: TGCGCCAGCAGCCAATCTACGGGACAGAGCCAAGCTTTCTTT
CDR3aa: CASSQSTGQSQAFF

d_gene: TRBD1
v_gene: TRBV5-1
abundance: NA
j_gene: TRBJ1-3
CDR3nt: TGCGCCAGTCACCCCGGGACAGGGGGAAACACCATATATTTT
CDR3aa: CASHPGTGGNTIYF

d_gene: TRBD2
v_gene: TRBV28
abundance: NA
j_gene: TRBJ2-1
CDR3nt: TGTGCCAGCAGTGACCCACTAGCGGGAGGTTCCAATGAGCAGTTCTTC
CDR3aa: CASSDPLAGGSNEQFF

d_gene: TRBD1
v_gene: TRBV29-1
abundance: many
j_gene: TRBJ1-2
CDR3nt: TGCAGCGTTGAGCGGACAGGGTTAGGCTACACCTTC
CDR3aa: CSVERTGLGYTF

d_gene: NA
v_gene: TRBV18
abundance: once
j_gene: TRBJ1-3
CDR3nt: TGTGCCAGCTCACCGCGCGGGTCGGGGCCTAGCTCTGGAAACACCATATATTTT
CDR3aa: CASSPRGSGPSSGNTIYF

d_gene: NA
v_gene: TRBV11-3
abundance: NA
j_gene: TRBJ2-5
CDR3nt: TGTGCCAGCAGCTTAGTCTTCGGTGTCGAGGAGACCCAGTACTTC
CDR3aa: CASSLVFGVEETQYF

d_gene: NA
v_gene: TRBV6-5
abundance: NA
j_gene: TRBJ2-5
CDR3nt: TGTGCCAGCAGTCCACGTGGGAAAGAGACCCAGTACTTC
CDR3aa: CASSPRGKETQYF

d_gene: TRBD2
v_gene: TRBV10-3
abundance: NA
j_gene: TRBJ2-2
CDR3nt: TGTGCCATCAGCGACCAAGTAGCGGGAGCGACCGGGGAGCTGTTTTTT
CDR3aa: CAISDQVAGATGELFF

d_gene: TRBD1
v_gene: TRBV19
abundance: NA
j_gene: TRBJ1-3
CDR3nt: TGTGCCAGCGCGGACAGGGGAGGAGGAAACACCATATATTTT
CDR3aa: CASADRGGGNTIYF

d_gene: TRBD2
v_gene: TRBV11-2
abundance: few
j_gene: TRBJ2-7
CDR3nt: TGTGCCAGCAGCTCCGGACTAGCGGGGGGCTACGAGCAGTACTTC
CDR3aa: CASSSGLAGGYEQYF

d_gene: NA
v_gene: TRBV9
abundance: NA
j_gene: TRBJ2-5
CDR3nt: TGTGCCAGCAGTCTAGGTAGCGGACAAGAGACCCAGTACTTC
CDR3aa: CASSLGSGQETQYF

d_gene: NA
v_gene: TRBV6-5
abundance: few
j_gene: TRBJ2-7
CDR3nt: TGTGCCAGCAGTTACTCGGCAAAAATCGGGTACGAGCAGTACTTC
CDR3aa: CASSYSAKIGYEQYF

d_gene: NA
v_gene: TRBV9
abundance: NA
j_gene: TRBJ2-3
CDR3nt: TGTGCCAGCAGCGTAGGGGGTCGGACCCTGGGAACAGATACGCAGTATTTT
CDR3aa: CASSVGGRTLGTDTQYF

d_gene: TRBD2
v_gene: TRBV7-9
abundance: few
j_gene: TRBJ2-1
CDR3nt: TGTGCCAGCAGCACACGACTAGCGGGAGGGCCGGGCAATGAGCAGTTCTTC
CDR3aa: CASSTRLAGGPGNEQFF

d_gene: NA
v_gene: TRBV5-6
abundance: NA
j_gene: TRBJ2-2
CDR3nt: TGTGCCAGCAGCTTGACCGGGGGGAACACCGGGGAGCTGTTTTTT
CDR3aa: CASSLTGGNTGELFF

d_gene: TRBD1
v_gene: TRBV27
abundance: NA
j_gene: TRBJ2-2
CDR3nt: TGTGCCAGCAGTCCATCCGGGACAGTAAACACCGGGGAGCTGTTTTTT
CDR3aa: CASSPSGTVNTGELFF

d_gene: TRBD1
v_gene: TRBV5-1
abundance: NA
j_gene: TRBJ2-5
CDR3nt: TGCGCCAGCAGTTTACAGGGGCGGTTAAGGGAGACCCAGTACTTC
CDR3aa: CASSLQGRLRETQYF

d_gene: NA
v_gene: TRBV6-1
abundance: NA
j_gene: TRBJ2-7
CDR3nt: TGTGCCAGCAGTGCCCAGGGGATCTACGAGCAGTACTTC
CDR3aa: CASSAQGIYEQYF

d_gene: TRBD2
v_gene: TRBV2
abundance: NA
j_gene: TRBJ2-7
CDR3nt: TGTGCCAGCAGTCAACTAGCGGGAGCACCCAACGAGCAGTACTTC
CDR3aa: CASSQLAGAPNEQYF

d_gene: NA
v_gene: TRBV4-1
abundance: NA
j_gene: TRBJ2-7
CDR3nt: TGCGCCAGCAGCCGCGGAGGGGGGGATCCCTACGAGCAGTACTTC
CDR3aa: CASSRGGGDPYEQYF

d_gene: NA
v_gene: TRBV28
abundance: few
j_gene: TRBJ1-2
CDR3nt: TGTGCCAGCAGTTTTTTCCTCGGCAGGTCAGAAGGCTACACCTTC
CDR3aa: CASSFFLGRSEGYTF

d_gene: NA
v_gene: TRBV5-1
abundance: NA
j_gene: TRBJ1-5
CDR3nt: TGCGCCAGCAGCTTGGTTGCGGGGTCTCAGCCCCAGCATTTT
CDR3aa: CASSLVAGSQPQHF

d_gene: TRBD2
v_gene: TRBV7-2
abundance: many
j_gene: TRBJ2-1
CDR3nt: TGTGCCAGCAGCTTAGAGGGGACTAGCGGGAGGTTTTACAATGAGCAGTTCTTC
CDR3aa: CASSLEGTSGRFYNEQFF

d_gene: TRBD1
v_gene: TRBV28
abundance: NA
j_gene: TRBJ1-1
CDR3nt: TGTGCCAGCAGTCCACCGGGACAGGGTACTGAAGCTTTCTTT
CDR3aa: CASSPPGQGTEAFF

d_gene: NA
v_gene: TRBV20-1
abundance: few
j_gene: TRBJ2-3
CDR3nt: TGCAGTGCTCCATTCCCAGATACGCAGTATTTT
CDR3aa: CSAPFPDTQYF

d_gene: TRBD2
v_gene: TRBV11-2
abundance: NA
j_gene: TRBJ2-1
CDR3nt: TGTGCCAGCTCTCCACTAGCGTATTACAATGAGCAGTTCTTC
CDR3aa: CASSPLAYYNEQFF

d_gene: NA
v_gene: TRBV28
abundance: NA
j_gene: TRBJ1-1
CDR3nt: TGTGCCAGCAGCCGAGGGGGAGACACTGAAGCTTTCTTT
CDR3aa: CASSRGGDTEAFF

d_gene: NA
v_gene: TRBV20-1
abundance: NA
j_gene: TRBJ2-7
CDR3nt: TGCAGTGCTGGACCTTCCTACGAGCAGTACTTC
CDR3aa: CSAGPSYEQYF

d_gene: NA
v_gene: TRBV7-9
abundance: NA
j_gene: TRBJ1-1
CDR3nt: TGTGCCAGCAGCTTAGCCCGATCGTCGGCTTTCTTT
CDR3aa: CASSLARSSAFF

d_gene: TRBD2
v_gene: TRBV29-1
abundance: NA
j_gene: TRBJ2-7
CDR3nt: TGCAGCACCTGGGGGAGCGGGATCGGTGACGAGCAGTACTTC
CDR3aa: CSTWGSGIGDEQYF

d_gene: TRBD2
v_gene: TRBV10-3
abundance: NA
j_gene: TRBJ2-5
CDR3nt: TGTGCCACCAGGTCGCGGGAGTCAGGAGAGACCCAGTACTTC
CDR3aa: CATRSRESGETQYF

d_gene: TRBD2
v_gene: TRBV5-6
abundance: once
j_gene: TRBJ2-3
CDR3nt: TGTGCCAGCAGCCGGCCGGGACTAGCGGGAAGAGATACGCAGTATTTT
CDR3aa: CASSRPGLAGRDTQYF

d_gene: TRBD2
v_gene: TRBV28
abundance: once
j_gene: TRBJ2-4
CDR3nt: TGTGCCAGCAGTTTGCTCAAGACTAGCGGGAGTTTTGGCAAAAACATTCAGTACTTC
CDR3aa: CASSLLKTSGSFGKNIQYF

d_gene: TRBD1
v_gene: TRBV25-1
abundance: many
j_gene: TRBJ2-7
CDR3nt: TGTGCCAGCAGGCCGGGACAGGGCTACGAGCAGTACTTC
CDR3aa: CASRPGQGYEQYF

d_gene: TRBD1
v_gene: TRBV5-6
abundance: NA
j_gene: TRBJ2-7
CDR3nt: TGTGCCAGCAGCGGACAGGACTACGAGCAGTACTTC
CDR3aa: CASSGQDYEQYF

d_gene: NA
v_gene: TRBV2
abundance: NA
j_gene: TRBJ2-3
CDR3nt: TGTGCCAGCAGTGAAGTTGTGTGGGGGGGCAGCGGCACAGATACGCAGTATTTT
CDR3aa: CASSEVVWGGSGTDTQYF

d_gene: NA
v_gene: TRBV7-2
abundance: NA
j_gene: TRBJ2-7
CDR3nt: TGTGCCAGCAGCTTGGACCCATCCTTCTACGAGCAGTACTTC
CDR3aa: CASSLDPSFYEQYF

d_gene: TRBD2
v_gene: TRBV7-2
abundance: NA
j_gene: TRBJ2-3
CDR3nt: TGTGCCAGCAGCTTATCGGGCGGGAGGGGGAGCACAGATACGCAGTATTTT
CDR3aa: CASSLSGGRGSTDTQYF

d_gene: NA
v_gene: TRBV11-2
abundance: many
j_gene: TRBJ1-1
CDR3nt: TGTGCCAGCAGCTTAGTATGGTCTGAAGCTTTCTTT
CDR3aa: CASSLVWSEAFF

d_gene: NA
v_gene: TRBV2
abundance: NA
j_gene: TRBJ2-1
CDR3nt: TGTGCCGGATCCCCTACGGTTACAGGACCCTACAATGAGCAGTTCTTC
CDR3aa: CAGSPTVTGPYNEQFF

d_gene: NA
v_gene: TRBV4-1
abundance: NA
j_gene: TRBJ2-7
CDR3nt: TGCGCCAGCAGCCATATACTCCGGAACTCCTACGAGCAGTACTTC
CDR3aa: CASSHILRNSYEQYF